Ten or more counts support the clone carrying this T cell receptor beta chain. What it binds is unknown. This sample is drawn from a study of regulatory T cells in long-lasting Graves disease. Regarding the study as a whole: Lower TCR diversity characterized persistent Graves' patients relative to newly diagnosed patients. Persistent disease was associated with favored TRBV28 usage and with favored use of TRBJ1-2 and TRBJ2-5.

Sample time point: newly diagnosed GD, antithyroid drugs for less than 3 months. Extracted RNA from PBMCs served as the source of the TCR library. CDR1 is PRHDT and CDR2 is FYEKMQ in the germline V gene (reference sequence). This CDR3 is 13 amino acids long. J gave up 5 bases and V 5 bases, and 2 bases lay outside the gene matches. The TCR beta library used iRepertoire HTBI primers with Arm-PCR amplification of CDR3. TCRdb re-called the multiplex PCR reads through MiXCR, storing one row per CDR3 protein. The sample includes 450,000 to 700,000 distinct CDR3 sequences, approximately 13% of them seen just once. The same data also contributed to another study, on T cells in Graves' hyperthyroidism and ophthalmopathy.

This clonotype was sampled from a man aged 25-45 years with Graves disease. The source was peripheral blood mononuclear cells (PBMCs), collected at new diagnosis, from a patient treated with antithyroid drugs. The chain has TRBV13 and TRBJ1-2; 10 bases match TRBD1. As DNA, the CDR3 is TGTGCCAGCAGCGGGGACAGGGGTTATGGCTACACCTTC. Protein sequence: CASSGDRGYGYTF.